The sequence of this T cell receptor (beta chain) was determined in a study of graft-versus-host responses after intestinal transplantation (dated by TCRdb to the early 2020s). Context from the whole study: Multivisceral, liver-intestinal, or isolated intestinal transplants were received by the recipients. Every recipient was given anti-thymocyte globulin induction, followed by roughly 3 years of maintenance tacrolimus and steroids. After intestinal transplantation, graft-versus-host and host-versus-graft alloreactive T cell clones in the graft, circulation and bone marrow were tracked using bulk TCR-beta CDR3 sequencing. Alloreactive clones were identified by sequencing pre-transplant mixed lymphocyte reaction products and comparing them with unstimulated pre-transplant donor and recipient T cells. Of the 20 to 30 intestinal transplant recipients enrolled in the cohort, one of whom was a retransplant, a few patients without pretransplant specimens were excluded. A peak of at least 4% donor T cells among recipient peripheral blood mononuclear cells was the definition used for donor T cell macrochimerism. Rather than being sequenced by the commercial service, samples from three later patients were sequenced in-house on an Illumina MiSeq and processed with MiXCR. Results the study describes overall, beyond this receptor: Conclusions were limited by the relatively low number and heterogeneity of intestinal transplant patients. Patients with donor T cell macrochimerism had high GvH to HvG T cell clonal ratios in their allografts. Early after transplant, declines in HvG clones were associated with peak levels of circulating GvH clones. GvH clones were detected in recipient bone marrow, and some of these GvH clones were observed earlier in ileal mucosa or blood, consistent with an intestinal mucosal origin.

The library was produced with the immunoSEQ multiplex PCR assay. For most patients, genomic DNA was subjected to high-throughput TCR-beta CDR3 sequencing by Adaptive Biotechnologies. As for how the authors treated the data: TCR sequencing data were retrieved from Adaptive's ImmunoSEQ software for roughly 20 patients, whereas a few other patients were processed with MiXCR and VDJtools. Because the origin of CDR3 nucleotide sequences shared between donor and recipient could not be assigned, those sequences were removed. At least 2-fold expansion over unstimulated cells and a minimum CFSE-low frequency of 0.002% (template counts) or 0.001% (read counts) were required for clones to be classified as alloreactive. Clones were considered mappable if detected in sequenced pre-transplant spleen, lymph node, or MLR CFSE-low populations of the donor or recipient. The cumulative frequency of alloreactive clones was calculated as a percentage of all sequences, weighted by copy number. This immuneACCESS table, as held by TCRdb, lists in-frame sequences with V and J called but not all clones. Of the missing ones, under half trace to an unresolved V gene in checked studies; the others have no known cause. V and J calls and clone size are those listed in that table; D and trimming were worked out from the DNA. The sample table shows tens of thousands of clones, and roughly four fifths are seen once. 3% to 4% of the sample lies in the top ten.

The CDR3 runs 14 residues from the cysteine to the phenylalanine. Only the CDR3 DNA is retained, 42 bases long and in frame from the first base. Deletion took 1 base off V and 7 bases off J, with a span of 10 bases between the germline ends. Via the germline V gene, CDR1 is SGHNT and CDR2 YENEEA. Relative to its sample, this clone is medium-sized (0.01 to 0.1%). Which antigen it targets is not known. Per-base qualities were not stored, and no clone one base away is much larger. Blood samples were collected up to 4 times in the first month after transplant and then at least monthly when available. The V and J genes are TRBV11-3 and TRBJ2-2; the D gene is possibly TRBD1, with 5 bases matching. The starting material was PBMCs, obtained about 1,000 days after transplant. This TCR derives from a human patient who received an intestinal transplant, so some T cells may come from the graft donor. The CDR3 reads CASSLARAGGELFF. The DNA sequence is TGTGCCAGCAGCTTAGCCAGGGCTGGCGGGGAGCTGTTTTTT.